This TCR beta chain was documented in a study of OX40 agonist ivuxolimab in advanced cancers. The overall study: Clinicians treated patients with ivuxolimab, an agonistic anti-OX40 (CD134) antibody. Partial responses occurred in three patients (one hepatocellular carcinoma, two cutaneous melanoma).

The repertoire was sequenced with immunoSEQ multiplex PCR; TCRdb's copy has only in-frame clones and lacks some. The repertoire holds under 85,000 clones, with over 75% as singletons. Regarding this clone: The target antigen is unknown.

The study, taken as a whole, reports: Within 6 weeks, CD4+ and CD8+ blood T cells expanded clonally at 0.1 to 3.0 mg/kg.

Specimen: CD4+ or CD8+ T cells sorted from blood, collected in a trial of the OX40 agonist ivuxolimab. The clonotype comes from an adult with an advanced solid tumor such as melanoma, head and neck, liver or kidney cancer.

The CDR3: CASSTGQFYGYTF. CDR3 DNA: TGTGCCAGCTCAACCGGACAGTTCTATGGCTACACCTTC. This chain links TRBV18 with TRBJ1-2; D is possibly TRBD1 (6 bases). Trimming removed 5 bases at V and 4 bases at J, with 11 bases between. The CDR3 loop spans 13 amino acids. CDR1 and CDR2 from the germline V gene are KGHSH and LQKENI. The full variable domain, with the rest looked up from reference TRBV18 and TRBJ1-2, is NAGVMQNPRHLVRRRGQEARLRCSPMKGHSHVYWYRQLPEEGLKFMVYLQKENIIDESGMPKERFSAEFPKEGPSILRIQQVVRGDSAAYFCASSTGQFYGYTFGSGTRLTVV.